The sequence of this T cell receptor beta chain was determined in a study of blood T cell repertoires in COVID-19. Turning to the study itself: The origin of the acute and convalescent COVID-19 samples was the United States, Italy and Spain. From T cells, B-cell-depleted T cells, or PBMCs came the material, which was cDNA or gDNA.

This CDR3 contains 13 residues. Per germline, CDR1 MNHEY and CDR2 SMNVEV (reference sequence). V lost 5 bases and J lost 2, with 9 bases in between. Original processing methods: Amplified reference gene primers provided the basis for estimating nucleated cell counts. Clones were read by immunoSEQ multiplex PCR, and TCRdb kept only the in-frame ones, dropping some. That table supplies the V and J calls and clone size; D and trimming were determined from the DNA. The sample carries around 170,000 clones, less than 90% recorded once. The sequence derives from an older woman with acute or convalescent COVID-19. The chain is built from TRBV27 and TRBJ1-2; D not resolved. Sample: peripheral blood. CDR3 sequence reads: CASSPHGNYGYTF. CDR3 in DNA: TGTGCCAGCAGTCCCCACGGGAACTATGGCTACACCTTC.